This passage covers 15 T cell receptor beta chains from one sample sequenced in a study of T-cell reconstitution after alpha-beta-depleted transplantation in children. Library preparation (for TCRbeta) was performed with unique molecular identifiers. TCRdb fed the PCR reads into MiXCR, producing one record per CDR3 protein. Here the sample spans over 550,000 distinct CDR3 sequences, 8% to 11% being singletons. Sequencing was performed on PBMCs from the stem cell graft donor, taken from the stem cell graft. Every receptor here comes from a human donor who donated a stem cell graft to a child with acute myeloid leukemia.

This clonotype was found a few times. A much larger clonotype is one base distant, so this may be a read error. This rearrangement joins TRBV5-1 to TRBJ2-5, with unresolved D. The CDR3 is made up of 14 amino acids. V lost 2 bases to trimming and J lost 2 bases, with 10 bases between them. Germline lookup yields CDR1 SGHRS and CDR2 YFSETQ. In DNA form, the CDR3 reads TGCGCCAGCAGCTTCGCCCAGCAACAAGAGACCCAGTACTTC. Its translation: CASSFAQQQETQYF.

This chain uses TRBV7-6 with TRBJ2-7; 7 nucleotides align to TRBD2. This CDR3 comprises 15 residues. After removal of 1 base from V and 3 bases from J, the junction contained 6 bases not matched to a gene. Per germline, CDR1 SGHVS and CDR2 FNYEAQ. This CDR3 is CASSLGGGEGYEQYF. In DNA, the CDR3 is TGTGCCAGCAGCTTAGGGGGGGGTGAGGGCTACGAGCAGTACTTC. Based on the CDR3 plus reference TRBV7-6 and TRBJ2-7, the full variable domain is GAGVSQSPRYKVTKRGQDVALRCDPISGHVSLYWYRQALGQGPEFLTYFNYEAQQDKSGLPNDRFSAERPEGSISTLTIQRTEQRDSAMYRCASSLGGGEGYEQYFGPGTRLTVT.

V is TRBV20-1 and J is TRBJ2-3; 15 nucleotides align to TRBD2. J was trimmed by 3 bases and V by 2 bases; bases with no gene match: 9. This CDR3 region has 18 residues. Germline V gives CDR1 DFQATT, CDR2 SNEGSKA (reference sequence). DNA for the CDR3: TGCAGTGCTAGAAGTTATAGGACTAGCGGGAGGGCGACAGATACGCAGTATTTT. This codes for CSARSYRTSGRATDTQYF.

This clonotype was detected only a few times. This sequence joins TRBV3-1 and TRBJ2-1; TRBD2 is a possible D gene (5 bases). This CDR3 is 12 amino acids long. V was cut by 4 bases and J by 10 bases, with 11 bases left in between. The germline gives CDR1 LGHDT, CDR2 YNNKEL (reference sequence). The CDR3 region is CASSRTPWEQFF. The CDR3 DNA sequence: TGTGCCAGCAGCCGGACTCCCTGGGAGCAGTTCTTC.

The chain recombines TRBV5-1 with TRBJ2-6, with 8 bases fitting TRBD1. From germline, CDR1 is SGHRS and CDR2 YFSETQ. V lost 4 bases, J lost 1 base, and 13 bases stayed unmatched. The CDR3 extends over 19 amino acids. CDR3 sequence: CASSPHRTGMWSGANVLTF. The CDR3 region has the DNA TGCGCCAGCAGCCCACACCGGACAGGGATGTGGTCTGGGGCCAACGTCCTGACTTTC.

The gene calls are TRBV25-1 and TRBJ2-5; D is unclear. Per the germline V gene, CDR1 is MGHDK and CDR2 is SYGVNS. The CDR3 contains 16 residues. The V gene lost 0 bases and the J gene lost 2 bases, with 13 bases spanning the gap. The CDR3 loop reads CASSEYGSGLQETQYF. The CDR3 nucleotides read TGTGCCAGCAGTGAATATGGGTCGGGCTTGCAAGAGACCCAGTACTTC. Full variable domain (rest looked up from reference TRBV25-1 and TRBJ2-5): EADIYQTPRYLVIGTGKKITLECSQTMGHDKMYWYQQDPGMELHLIHYSYGVNSTEKGDLSSESTVSRIRTEHFPLTLESARPSHTSQYLCASSEYGSGLQETQYFGPGTRLLVL.

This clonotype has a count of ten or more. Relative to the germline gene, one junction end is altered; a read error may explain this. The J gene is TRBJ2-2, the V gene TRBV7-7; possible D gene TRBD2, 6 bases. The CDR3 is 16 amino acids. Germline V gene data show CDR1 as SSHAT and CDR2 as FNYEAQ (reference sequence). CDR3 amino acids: CASSFAAGLGTGELFF. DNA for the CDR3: TGTGCTAGCAGCTTCGCTGCGGGATTAGGGACCGGGGAGCTGTTTTTT. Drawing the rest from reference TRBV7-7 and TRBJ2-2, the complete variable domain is GAGVSQSPRYKVTKRGQDVTLRCDPISSHATLYWYQQALGQGPEFLTYFNYEAQPDKSGLPSDRFSAERPEGSISTLTIQRTEQRDSAMYRCASSFAAGLGTGELFFGEGSRLTVL.

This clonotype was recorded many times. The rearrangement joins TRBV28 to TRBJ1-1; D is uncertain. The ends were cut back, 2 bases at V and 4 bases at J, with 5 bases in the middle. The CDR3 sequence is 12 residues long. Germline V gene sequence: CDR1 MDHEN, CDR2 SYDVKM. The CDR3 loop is CASSLPLTEAFF. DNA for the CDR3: TGTGCCAGCAGTTTACCCCTCACTGAAGCTTTCTTT.

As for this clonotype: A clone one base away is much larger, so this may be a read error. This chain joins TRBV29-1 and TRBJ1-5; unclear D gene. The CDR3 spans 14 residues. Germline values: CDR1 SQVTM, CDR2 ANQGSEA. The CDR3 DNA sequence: TGCAGCGTTTCGAAGGGCTACGGGAATCATCCCCAGCATTTT. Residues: CSVSKGYGNHPQHF.

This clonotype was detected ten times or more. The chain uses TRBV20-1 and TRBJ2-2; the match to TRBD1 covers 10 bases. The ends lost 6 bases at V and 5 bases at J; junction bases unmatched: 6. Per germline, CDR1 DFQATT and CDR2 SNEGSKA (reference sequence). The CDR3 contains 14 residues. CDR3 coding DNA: TGCAGTGCCGGGGGGACAGGGGTTACCGGGGAGCTGTTTTTT. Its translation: CSAGGTGVTGELFF.

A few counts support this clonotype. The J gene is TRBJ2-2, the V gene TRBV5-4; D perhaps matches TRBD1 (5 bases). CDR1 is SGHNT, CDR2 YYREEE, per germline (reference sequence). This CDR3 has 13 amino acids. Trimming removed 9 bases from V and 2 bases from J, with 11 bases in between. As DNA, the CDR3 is TGTGCCACCTCAGGGAAAAACACCGGGGAGCTGTTTTTT. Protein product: CATSGKNTGELFF.

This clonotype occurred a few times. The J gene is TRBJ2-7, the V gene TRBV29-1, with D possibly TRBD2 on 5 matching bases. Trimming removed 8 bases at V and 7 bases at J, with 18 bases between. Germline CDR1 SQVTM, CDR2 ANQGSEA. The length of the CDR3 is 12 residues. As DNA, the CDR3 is TGCAGCTCAACAGACGGACTGGGGGAGCAGTACTTC. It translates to CSSTDGLGEQYF.

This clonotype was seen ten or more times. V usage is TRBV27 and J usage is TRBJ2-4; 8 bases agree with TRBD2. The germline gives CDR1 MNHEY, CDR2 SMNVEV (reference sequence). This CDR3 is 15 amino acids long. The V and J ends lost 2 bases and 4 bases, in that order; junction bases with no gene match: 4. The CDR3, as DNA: TGTGCCAGCAGTTTAAGACTAGCGCAGAAAAACATTCAGTACTTC. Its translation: CASSLRLAQKNIQYF.

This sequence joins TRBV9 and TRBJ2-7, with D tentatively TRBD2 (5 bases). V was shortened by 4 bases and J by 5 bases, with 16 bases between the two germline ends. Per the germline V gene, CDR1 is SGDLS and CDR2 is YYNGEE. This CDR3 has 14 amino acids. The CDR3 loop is CASSPLPGKDEQYF. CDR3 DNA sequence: TGTGCCAGCAGCCCTCTTCCGGGGAAGGACGAGCAGTACTTC.

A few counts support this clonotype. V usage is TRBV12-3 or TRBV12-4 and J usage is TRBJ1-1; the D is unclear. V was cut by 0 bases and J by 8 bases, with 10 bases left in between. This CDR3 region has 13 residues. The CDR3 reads CASSLAREGEAFF. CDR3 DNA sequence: TGTGCCAGCAGTTTAGCGCGGGAAGGGGAAGCTTTCTTT.